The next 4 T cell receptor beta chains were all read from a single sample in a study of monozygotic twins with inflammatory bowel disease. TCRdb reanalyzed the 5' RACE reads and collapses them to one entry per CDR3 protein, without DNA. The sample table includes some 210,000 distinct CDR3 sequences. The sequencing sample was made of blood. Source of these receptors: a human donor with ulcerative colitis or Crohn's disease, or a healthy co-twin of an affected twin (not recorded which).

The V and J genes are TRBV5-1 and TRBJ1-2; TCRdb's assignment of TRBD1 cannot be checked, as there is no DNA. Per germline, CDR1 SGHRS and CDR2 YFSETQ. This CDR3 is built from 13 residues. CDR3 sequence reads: CASRQTGDVGYTF.

CDR3 sequence reads: CASSLGGQSYTEAFF. The chain couples TRBV5-4 to TRBJ1-1; TCRdb outputs TRBD1, but without DNA this stays unchecked. The CDR3 totals 15 residues. Germline CDR1 is SGHNT and CDR2 is YYREEE (reference sequence).

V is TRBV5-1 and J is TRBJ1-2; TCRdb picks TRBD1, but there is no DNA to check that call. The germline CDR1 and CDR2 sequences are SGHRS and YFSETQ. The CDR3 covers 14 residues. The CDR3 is CASGTGQGQDGYTF.

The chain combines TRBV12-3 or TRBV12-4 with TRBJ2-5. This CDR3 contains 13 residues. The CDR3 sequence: CASSGLNLETQYF.